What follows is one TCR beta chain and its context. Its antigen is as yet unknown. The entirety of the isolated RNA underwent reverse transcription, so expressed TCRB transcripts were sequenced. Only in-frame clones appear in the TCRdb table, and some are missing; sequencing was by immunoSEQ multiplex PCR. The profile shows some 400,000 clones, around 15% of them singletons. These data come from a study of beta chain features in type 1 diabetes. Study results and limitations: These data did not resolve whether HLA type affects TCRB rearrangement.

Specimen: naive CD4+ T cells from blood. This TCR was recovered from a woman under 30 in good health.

CDR3 coding DNA: TGTGCCAGCAGCTTAGGGGGAGTAAAGGATGAGCAGTTCTTC. As protein: CASSLGGVKDEQFF. The chain joins TRBV11-1 to TRBJ2-1; tentatively, D is TRBD2 (5 bases). Trimming shortened V by 1 base and J by 8 bases, and 12 bases separated the two germline ends. The CDR3 runs to 14 residues. CDR1 is SGHAT and CDR2 is FQDESV in the germline V gene (reference sequence).